This TCR beta chain was recovered during a study of CD8 T cells in ankylosing spondylitis. Each CDR3 protein gets one entry after TCRdb re-called the 5' RACE reads with MiXCR. The sample carries some 270,000 distinct CDR3 sequences, roughly 32% recorded once. Study-wide results and caveats: Blood of patients with ankylosing spondylitis appeared to be characterized by a TCR beta motif of several highly homologous variants. Reactive arthritis synovial fluid and blood previously showed some of these motif variants.

Turning to this clonotype: What it binds is unknown.

The CDR3 contains 13 residues. J was trimmed by 8 bases and V by 7 bases; bases with no gene match: 7. Germline V lookup: CDR1 LGHDT, CDR2 YNNKEL (reference sequence). The chain is built from TRBV3-1 and TRBJ1-4; 7 bases are shared with TRBD1. The sequenced material came from blood, either unsorted or a sorted T cell fraction (not recorded which). The TCR was taken from a male donor with ankylosing spondylitis or in good health (not recorded which). In DNA form, the CDR3 reads TGTGCCAGCAAGAACAGGGGAGGAGAAAAACTGTTTTTT. Translating gives CASKNRGGEKLFF.